The 15 T cell receptor beta chains reported below all come from one sample, sequenced in a study of CD8+CD57+ T cells in acquired aplastic anemia. An expansion of CD8+CD57+ cells by flow cytometry had been shown in patients chosen for sequencing. Template material for TCR beta VDJ and CDR3 profiling consisted of genomic DNA. TCRdb re-derived calls from the reads in MiXCR, one entry per CDR3 protein. Among 75,000 to 80,000 distinct CDR3 sequences listed, about 70% were seen once. The sample was sorted CD4+, CD8+, or CD8+CD57+ T cells (not recorded which) from PBMCs. The receptors derive from a human donor with aplastic anemia.

This rearrangement joins TRBV6-1 to TRBJ1-3; D remains unclear. This CDR3 region has 14 residues. The V and J ends lost 3 bases and 0 bases respectively, with 6 bases between them. CDR1 and CDR2 (germline): MNHNS, SASEGT. The CDR3 loop is CASSEGFSGNTIYF. In DNA, the CDR3 is TGTGCCAGCAGTGAGGGGTTCTCTGGAAACACCATATATTTT.

The chain joins TRBV11-2 to TRBJ2-1; possibly TRBD2 for D (5 bases). Germline CDR1 is SGHAT and CDR2 is FQNNGV. CDR3 length: 15 amino acids. Trimming took 2 bases from V and 10 from J, leaving 18 bases between them. CDR3 in DNA: TGTGCCAGCAGCTTATTCCCCCAGGAGGAGGACGAGCAGTTCTTC. Translated: CASSLFPQEEDEQFF.

At least ten counts were recorded for this clonotype. The chain combines TRBV19 with TRBJ1-5, with 7 bases lining up with TRBD1. This CDR3 comprises 15 residues. CDR1 is LNHDA, CDR2 SQIVND, per germline (reference sequence). V lost 3 bases, J lost 1 base, and 3 bases stayed unmatched. CDR3 region: CASSIGRGSNQPQHF. The CDR3 DNA reads TGTGCCAGTAGTATCGGCAGGGGGAGCAATCAGCCCCAGCATTTT. Full variable domain (outside the CDR3, taken from reference TRBV19 and TRBJ1-5): DGGITQSPKYLFRKEGQNVTLSCEQNLNHDAMYWYRQDPGQGLRLIYYSQIVNDFQKGDIAEGYSVSREKKESFPLTVTSAQKNPTAFYLCASSIGRGSNQPQHFGDGTRLSIL.

The V call is TRBV10-3, the J call TRBJ2-7; perhaps TRBD1 as D (6 bases). Deletions cut 4 bases from V and 1 base from J, with 17 bases between. The CDR3 is made up of 16 amino acids. Germline values: CDR1 ENHRY, CDR2 SYGVKD. DNA for the CDR3: TGTGCCATCAGTGCTCTCAGGGGTCTTCAATCCTACGAGCAGTACTTC. Amino acids: CAISALRGLQSYEQYF.

The V call is TRBV7-6, the J call TRBJ2-7; D possibly corresponds to TRBD1 (5 bases). The CDR3 spans 13 residues. Trimming took 3 bases from V and 2 from J, leaving 8 bases between them. Germline values: CDR1 SGHVS, CDR2 FNYEAQ. CDR3 in DNA: TGTGCCAGCAGCTTGGGCAGGGCCTACGAGCAGTACTTC. It encodes CASSLGRAYEQYF. The full variable domain, rest sourced from reference TRBV7-6 and TRBJ2-7, is GAGVSQSPRYKVTKRGQDVALRCDPISGHVSLYWYRQALGQGPEFLTYFNYEAQQDKSGLPNDRFSAERPEGSISTLTIQRTEQRDSAMYRCASSLGRAYEQYFGPGTRLTVT.

This chain connects TRBV2 to TRBJ2-7; a possible D gene is TRBD2 (5 bases). V was cut by 7 bases and J by 3 bases, with 7 bases left in between. This CDR3 comprises 11 residues. CDR1 is SNHLY, CDR2 FYNNEI, per germline. The DNA for the CDR3 is TGTGCCAGCAATCGGGGCTACGAGCAGTACTTC. Translation: CASNRGYEQYF.

The chain combines TRBV4-2 with TRBJ2-6, with 8 bases aligning to TRBD2. Germline V gene lookup returns CDR1 LGHNA and CDR2 YNFKEQ. The CDR3 has 16 amino acids. Unmatched junction bases numbered 0, after V lost 0 bases and J lost 2 bases. As DNA, the CDR3 is TGTGCCAGCAGCCAAGACGGGGGGGCTGGGGCCAACGTCCTGACTTTC. Protein: CASSQDGGAGANVLTF.

This sequence joins TRBV20-1 and TRBJ2-3; TRBD1 agrees at 9 bases. From germline, CDR1 is DFQATT and CDR2 SNEGSKA (reference sequence). Trimming at V came to 1 base and at J to 3 bases, leaving 11 bases not matched to a gene. This CDR3 spans 17 amino acids. The CDR3 DNA reads as TGCAGTGCTAGAGCCTCCCCGGGACAGGGTGCGACAGATACGCAGTATTTT. It codes for CSARASPGQGATDTQYF.

This clonotype was detected once. The chain has TRBV10-3 and TRBJ1-1, with a weak D call TRBD1 (5 bases). Germline-derived CDR1 and CDR2 are ENHRY and SYGVKD. The CDR3 spans 14 residues. Trimming stripped 7 bases from V and 5 bases from J, with 17 bases between. The CDR3 sequence: CAIKGRGSGTEAFF. Here the CDR3 DNA reads TGTGCCATCAAGGGACGGGGTTCGGGAACTGAAGCTTTCTTT.

This clonotype was recorded only once. The chain joins TRBV27 to TRBJ1-6, with 8 bases fitting TRBD1. CDR1 is MNHEY, CDR2 SMNVEV, per germline (reference sequence). The CDR3 covers 15 residues. The ends lost 2 bases at V and 7 bases at J; junction bases unmatched: 4. DNA of the CDR3: TGTGCCAGCAGTTTAACGACAGGGGTCAATTCACCCCTCCACTTT. Protein sequence: CASSLTTGVNSPLHF.

The chain is built from TRBV20-1 and TRBJ2-5; 8 positions agree with TRBD1. Germline CDR1 reads DFQATT; CDR2 reads SNEGSKA (reference sequence). The CDR3 has 16 amino acids. The V gene end was trimmed by 2 bases and the J gene end by 2 bases; junction bases not matched to a gene: 10. CDR3 in amino acids: CSARPRQGYQQETQYF. The CDR3 DNA reads as TGCAGTGCTAGACCAAGACAGGGGTACCAACAAGAGACCCAGTACTTC.

V usage is TRBV10-3 and J usage is TRBJ1-3, with D uncertain. The CDR3 has 14 residues. V dropped 3 bases and J dropped 0 bases, with 6 bases sitting between them. Germline assignment: CDR1 ENHRY and CDR2 SYGVKD. CDR3 in DNA: TGTGCCATCAGTGATAGCAGCTCTGGAAACACCATATATTTT. The encoded protein is CAISDSSSGNTIYF.

J is TRBJ2-7 and V is TRBV7-8; D is undetermined. Per the germline V gene, CDR1 is SGHVS and CDR2 is FQNEAQ. The V end was cut by 5 bases, the J end by 2 bases, with 13 bases between. The CDR3 is 14 amino acids. CDR3 sequence reads: CASSPSWKPYEQYF. The CDR3 DNA reads TGTGCCAGCAGCCCGAGCTGGAAACCCTACGAGCAGTACTTC. Filled out from reference TRBV7-8 and TRBJ2-7, the complete variable domain reads GAGVSQSPRYKVAKRGQDVALRCDPISGHVSLFWYQQALGQGPEFLTYFQNEAQLDKSGLPSDRFFAERPEGSVSTLKIQRTQQEDSAVYLCASSPSWKPYEQYFGPGTRLTVT.

V gene TRBV15 combines with J gene TRBJ1-3; D remains ambiguous. The CDR3 is 16 residues long. Germline-derived CDR1 and CDR2 are LNHNV and YYDKDF (reference sequence). V was shortened by 1 base and J by 4 bases, with 14 bases between the two germline ends. The CDR3: CATSRGVSGVGNTIYF. The CDR3 DNA reads as TGTGCCACCAGCAGAGGAGTGTCGGGAGTGGGAAACACCATATATTTT.

V is TRBV24-1 and J is TRBJ1-5, with D tentatively TRBD1 (6 bases). This CDR3 is 16 amino acids long. Germline loops: CDR1 KGHDR, CDR2 SFDVKD. Trimming shortened V by 2 bases and J by 0 bases, and 10 bases separated the two germline ends. In DNA form, the CDR3 reads TGTGCCACCAGTGATTCCCAGGGGTATAGCAATCAGCCCCAGCATTTT. Translating it yields CATSDSQGYSNQPQHF.